The rows below give T cell receptor beta chains drawn from one sample of a study of T cells in Graves' hyperthyroidism and ophthalmopathy. TCRdb re-called the multiplex PCR reads with MiXCR, one entry per CDR3 protein. Of 490,000 or so distinct CDR3 sequences listed, around 43% are singletons. The sequenced sample consisted of peripheral blood or thyroid tissue (not recorded which). These receptors were obtained from an adult woman with Graves' disease, either hyperthyroidism or ophthalmopathy (not recorded which). The CDR3 runs from the conserved cysteine through the conserved F or W. A D gene is named only where the DNA matches it firmly. Size values are once, few and many counts, or a class for expanded clones, and some rows have none.

V gene,D gene,clone size,J gene,CDR3 DNA,CDR3 protein
TRBV7-6,TRBD2,.,TRBJ2-1,TGTGCCAGCAGCTCCGGACTAGCGGTATACAATGAGCAGTTCTTC,CASSSGLAVYNEQFF
TRBV24-1,TRBD1,.,TRBJ2-7,TGTGCCACCAGTGATAGTTTGGGACAGGGTGACGAGCAGTACTTC,CATSDSLGQGDEQYF
TRBV9,.,once,TRBJ2-7,TGTGCCAGCAGCCTCCGACTAGTTCCGAGCGAGCAGTACTTC,CASSLRLVPSEQYF
TRBV11-2,TRBD2,once,TRBJ2-7,TGTGCCAGCACTGCCGGGAGGGGGGCCTACGAGCAGTACTTC,CASTAGRGAYEQYF
TRBV10-3,TRBD1,many,TRBJ2-7,TGTGCCATCAGTCGACAGGGGGGGACCTACGAGCAGTACTTC,CAISRQGGTYEQYF
TRBV5-5,.,.,TRBJ2-7,TGTGCCAGCAGCCTCGACGGCCCCCACTACGAGCAGTACTTC,CASSLDGPHYEQYF
TRBV27,.,.,TRBJ1-1,TGTGCCAGCAGACTAGGCTCACAGGGAACTGAAGCTTTCTTT,CASRLGSQGTEAFF
TRBV7-8,TRBD1,.,TRBJ1-2,TGTGCCAGCAGTCACGGACAGGGGCGAGGTGGCTACACCTTC,CASSHGQGRGGYTF
TRBV5-1,TRBD1,.,TRBJ1-1,TGCGCCAGCAGCTTGGCGGCAGGGGGCTCTATGGGAGCTTTCTTT,CASSLAAGGSMGAFF
TRBV7-9,.,.,TRBJ2-7,TGTGCCAGCAGCCTCCCTGGGAGCCCGGTAGGCTACGAGCAGTACTTC,CASSLPGSPVGYEQYF
TRBV7-2,TRBD1,.,TRBJ1-2,TGTGCCAGCAGCTTGGGCCCCACAGGGGCTTTTGGCTACACCTTC,CASSLGPTGAFGYTF
TRBV4-1,.,.,TRBJ1-2,TGCGCCAGCAGCAAAGACTATTATGGCTACACCTTC,CASSKDYYGYTF
TRBV25-1,.,.,TRBJ1-1,TGTGCCAGCATAAACAGATTGAACACTGAAGCTTTCTTT,CASINRLNTEAFF
TRBV7-6,TRBD2,.,TRBJ2-5,TGTGCCAGCAGCCCACGGCGACTAGCGGGTGAGACCCAGTACTTC,CASSPRRLAGETQYF
TRBV7-2,.,few,TRBJ1-4,TGTGCCAGCAGCGCCATTCGAGGGGAAAAACTGTTTTTT,CASSAIRGEKLFF
TRBV19,.,few,TRBJ2-7,TGTGCCAGACCTTCTGGGGGGCTCTACGAGCAGTACTTC,CARPSGGLYEQYF
TRBV7-8,.,.,TRBJ2-1,TGTGCCAGCAGCTTAGTCCGGCTAGCGACGTCCTACAATGAGCAGTTCTTC,CASSLVRLATSYNEQFF
TRBV5-8,.,few,TRBJ1-2,TGTGCCAGCAGCTTGGCTTTGTCTGGCTACACCTTC,CASSLALSGYTF
TRBV2,.,once,TRBJ1-1,TGTGCCAGCAGAGGTTCGGACAGTTACACTGAAGCTTTCTTT,CASRGSDSYTEAFF
TRBV7-9,TRBD1,.,TRBJ1-1,TGTGCCAGCAGCCGTACGACAGGGCTCGCTGAAGCTTTCTTT,CASSRTTGLAEAFF
TRBV7-3,.,.,TRBJ2-2,TGTGCCACCACCCCCAGAGGGAACACCGGGGAGCTGTTTTTT,CATTPRGNTGELFF
TRBV9,.,.,TRBJ2-5,TGTGCCAGCAGCGTAGGAGGACAGCCCACCGGGGAGACCCAGTACTTC,CASSVGGQPTGETQYF
TRBV19,.,many,TRBJ1-3,TGTGCCAGTAGCGTCCGGGACATCGCAAACACCATATATTTT,CASSVRDIANTIYF
TRBV10-2,.,.,TRBJ1-5,TGCGCCAGCAGTAGGGCGGGAGGCCCACAAGAGACCCAGCATTTT,CASSRAGGPQETQHF
TRBV28,.,few,TRBJ2-2,TGTGCCAGCTTGGGACTTCTCACCGGGGAGCTGTTTTTT,CASLGLLTGELFF
TRBV24-1,.,.,TRBJ2-5,TGTGCCACCAGTGGGGGTCAGCAAGAGACCCAGTACTTC,CATSGGQQETQYF
TRBV10-3,TRBD1,.,TRBJ2-7,TGTGCCACCAGTGATCCCCGGGACAGGGGGCCCAACGAGCAGTACTTC,CATSDPRDRGPNEQYF
TRBV2,.,.,TRBJ1-3,TGTGCCAGCAGGGACCGGCCCGGGGGAAACACCATATATTTT,CASRDRPGGNTIYF
TRBV6-1,.,many,TRBJ1-5,TGTGCCAGCAGTGAAGCATGGGGCAATCAGCCCCAGCATTTT,CASSEAWGNQPQHF
TRBV12-3/TRBV12-4,TRBD2,.,TRBJ2-7,TGTGCCAGCAGTTCCGGGACTAGCGGAACCTACGAGCAGTACTTC,CASSSGTSGTYEQYF
TRBV5-1,.,.,TRBJ2-2,TGTGCCAGCAGCATGGGACCCGGAGCCGGGGAGCCGTTTTTT,CASSMGPGAGEPFF
TRBV19,.,.,TRBJ1-5,TGTGCCAGTAGTCCCAAGGACCTAGGCGGGGAGCCCCAGCATTTT,CASSPKDLGGEPQHF
TRBV7-8,TRBD1,few,TRBJ2-7,TGTGCCAGCAGCATTGACAGGGGGACCGACGAGCAGTACTTC,CASSIDRGTDEQYF
TRBV7-9,.,few,TRBJ2-5,TGTGCCAGTAGTTCCGGGACACCGGGCGAACAAGAGACCCAGTACTTC,CASSSGTPGEQETQYF
TRBV20-1,TRBD1,.,TRBJ1-4,TGCAGTGCTAGTATACAGGGGACTAATGAAAAACTGTTTTTT,CSASIQGTNEKLFF
TRBV2,.,many,TRBJ1-1,TGTGCCAGCAGGGAGATGAACACTGAAGCTTTCTTT,CASREMNTEAFF
TRBV29-1,.,few,TRBJ2-5,TGCAGCGTTGGCGCAGTGGAAGAGACCCAGTACTTC,CSVGAVEETQYF
TRBV29-1,.,few,TRBJ2-1,TGCAGCGTTGACCGTACAGGAAACGAGCAGTTCTTC,CSVDRTGNEQFF
TRBV12-3/TRBV12-4,.,.,TRBJ2-5,TGTGCCAGCACGCCATCGGGGCCCCAAGAGACCCAGTACTTC,CASTPSGPQETQYF
TRBV7-2,TRBD2,once,TRBJ2-5,TGTGCCAGCAGTTTTGTAGCGGGGTGGGGAGAGACCCAGTACTTC,CASSFVAGWGETQYF
TRBV29-1,TRBD1,.,TRBJ1-1,TGCAGCGTTGATAGGGGGCGCCGTACTGAAGCTTTCTTT,CSVDRGRRTEAFF
TRBV14,.,.,TRBJ2-7,TGTGCCAGCAGCCATGCCGTGATGGGGGAGCAGTACTTC,CASSHAVMGEQYF
TRBV20-1,.,.,TRBJ2-3,TGCAGTGCTAGAGATCTCACAGATACGCAGTATTTT,CSARDLTDTQYF
TRBV20-1,TRBD1,.,TRBJ1-5,TGCAGTGCTAAAACCGACAGGGCAAATCAGCCCCAGCATTTT,CSAKTDRANQPQHF
TRBV2,.,.,TRBJ2-5,TGTGCCAGCAGTCCGGAGAACCAAGAGACCCAGTACTTC,CASSPENQETQYF
TRBV9,.,.,TRBJ1-5,TGTGCCAGCGCTATTGGGCAGAATCAGCCCCAGCATTTT,CASAIGQNQPQHF
TRBV5-4,TRBD2,.,TRBJ2-2,TGTGCCAGCAGCTTGGCCCGCGGGAGGGCCGCCGGGGAGCTGTTTTTT,CASSLARGRAAGELFF
TRBV7-9,TRBD1,.,TRBJ1-2,TGTGCCAGCAGCTTAGGTCCATTGGGACAGTTCTATGGCTACACCTTC,CASSLGPLGQFYGYTF
TRBV29-1,.,many,TRBJ1-2,TGCAGCGTGGCTGAGGGGGGGTACTATGGCTACACCTTC,CSVAEGGYYGYTF
TRBV4-3,.,.,TRBJ1-5,TGCGCCAGCAGCCAAGATTTACGGGCTTATCAGCCCCAGCATTTT,CASSQDLRAYQPQHF
TRBV3-1,.,many,TRBJ2-7,TGTGCCAGCAGCCAAGATCGGTCCGGTCTGGAGTACTTC,CASSQDRSGLEYF
TRBV15,.,.,TRBJ2-7,TGTGCCACCAGCAAGGACCGGACGGCAGCCTACGAGCAGTACTTC,CATSKDRTAAYEQYF